The text below deals with one TCR beta chain. The data were taken from a study of T cells in Graves' hyperthyroidism and ophthalmopathy. Across 18 months, stable Graves' hyperthyroidism was marked by no progression to ophthalmopathy. TCR beta CDR3 region amplification was performed from RNA transcripts. The TCR CDR3 was amplified in a first-round RT-PCR using the HTBI primer set. TCRdb reanalysed the multiplex PCR reads using MiXCR and keeps one entry per CDR3 protein. The sample lists about 350,000 distinct CDR3 sequences; approximately 15% were seen once. The CDR3 is made up of 13 amino acids. The V gene's germline CDR1 is MNHEY and CDR2 SMNVEV (reference sequence). The V gene lost 6 bases and the J gene lost 8 bases, with 16 bases spanning the gap.

This sequence originates from a woman in her twenties or thirties with Graves' hyperthyroidism. Sequences were obtained from blood. The chain joins TRBV27 to TRBJ1-2; D is possibly TRBD1 (6 bases). In DNA form, the CDR3 reads TGTGCCAGCAGCTGGGGGGGGGCGCGAGGCTACACCTTC. This sequence encodes CASSWGGARGYTF.